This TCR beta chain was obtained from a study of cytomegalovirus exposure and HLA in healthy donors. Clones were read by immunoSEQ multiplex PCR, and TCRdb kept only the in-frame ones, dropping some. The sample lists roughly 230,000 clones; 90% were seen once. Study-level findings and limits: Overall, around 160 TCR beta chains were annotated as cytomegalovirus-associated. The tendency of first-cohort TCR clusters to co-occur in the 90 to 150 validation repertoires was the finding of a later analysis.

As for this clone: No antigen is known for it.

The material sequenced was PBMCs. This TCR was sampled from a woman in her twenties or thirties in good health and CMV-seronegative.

The CDR3 protein is CAWSVGGTQYF. The CDR3 DNA follows: TGTGCCTGGAGTGTAGGTGGCACGCAGTACTTC. The chain couples TRBV30 to TRBJ2-7, with unresolved D. This CDR3 contains 11 residues. Between the trimmed V and J ends, which lost 0 bases and 9 bases, there was a span of 9 bases. Germline V CDR1 and CDR2: GTSNPN, SVGIG (reference sequence).